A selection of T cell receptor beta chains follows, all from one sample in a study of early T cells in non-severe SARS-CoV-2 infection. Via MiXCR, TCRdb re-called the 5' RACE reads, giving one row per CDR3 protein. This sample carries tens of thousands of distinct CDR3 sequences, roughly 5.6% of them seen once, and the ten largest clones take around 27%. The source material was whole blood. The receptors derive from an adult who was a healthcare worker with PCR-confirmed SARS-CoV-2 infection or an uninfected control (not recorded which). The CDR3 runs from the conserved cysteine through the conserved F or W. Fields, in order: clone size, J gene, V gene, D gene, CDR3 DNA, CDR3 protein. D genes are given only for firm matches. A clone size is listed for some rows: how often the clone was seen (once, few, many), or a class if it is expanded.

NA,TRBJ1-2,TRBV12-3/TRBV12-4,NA,TGTGCCAGCAGTTTATTACTGGGAGATGGCTACACCTTC,CASSLLLGDGYTF
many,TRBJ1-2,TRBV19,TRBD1,TGTGCCAGCACCCGACAGGGGCGCTATATTGGCTATGGCTACACCTTC,CASTRQGRYIGYGYTF
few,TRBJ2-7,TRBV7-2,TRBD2,TGTGCCAGCAGCTTAACGGGGGGGATGAGCTCCTACGAGCAGTACTTC,CASSLTGGMSSYEQYF
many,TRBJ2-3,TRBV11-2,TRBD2,TGTGCCAGCAGCCTCACTAGCGGGACCACAGATACGCAGTATTTT,CASSLTSGTTDTQYF
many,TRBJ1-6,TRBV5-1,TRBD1,TGCGCCAGCAGCCCAGGACAGGGAGGCAATTCACCCCTCCACTTT,CASSPGQGGNSPLHF
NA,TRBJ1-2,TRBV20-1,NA,TGCAGTGCTAGAGATCCCCCTACGGGGTGGGGGAACTATGGCTACACCTTC,CSARDPPTGWGNYGYTF
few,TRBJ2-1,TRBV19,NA,TGTGCCAGTAGTATGAGGGACCTCCAGGATGAGCAGTTCTTC,CASSMRDLQDEQFF
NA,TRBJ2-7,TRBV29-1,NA,TGCAGCGGAACCAGGGGCCAAGGCTACGAGCAGTACTTC,CSGTRGQGYEQYF
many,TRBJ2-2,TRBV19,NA,TGTGCCAGTAATGGGGAAAACGGGGAGCTGTTTTTT,CASNGENGELFF
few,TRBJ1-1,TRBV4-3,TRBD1,TGCGCCAGCAGCCAAGATTGGGCGCGACAGGGCGTCACTGAAGCTTTCTTT,CASSQDWARQGVTEAFF
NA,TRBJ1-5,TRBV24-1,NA,TGTGCCACCAGTGATAGGGCGGAAAATCAGCCCCAGCATTTT,CATSDRAENQPQHF
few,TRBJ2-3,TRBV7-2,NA,TGTGCCAGCAGCTTAAGCAGAGTATCTAGCACAGATACGCAGTATTTT,CASSLSRVSSTDTQYF
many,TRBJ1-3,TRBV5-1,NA,TGCGCCAGCAGCCAGGATACAGGGATCGGAAACACCATATATTTT,CASSQDTGIGNTIYF
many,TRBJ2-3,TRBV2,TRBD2,TGTGCCAGCAGCGAAACCCTCATAGCGGGGGGGTGGACAGATACGCAGTATTTT,CASSETLIAGGWTDTQYF
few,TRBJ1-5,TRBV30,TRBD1,TGTGCCTGGAGTCCTCGGGGACAGGGCAATCAGCCCCAGCATTTT,CAWSPRGQGNQPQHF
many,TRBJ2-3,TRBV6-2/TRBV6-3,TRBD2,TGTGCCAGCAGTTACGGGGAGGGGCCGGATACGCAGTATTTT,CASSYGEGPDTQYF
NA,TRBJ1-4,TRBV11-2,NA,TGTGCCAGCAGCCGGGGAGATGCAACTAATGAAAAACTGTTTTTT,CASSRGDATNEKLFF
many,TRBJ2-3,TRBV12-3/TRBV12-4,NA,TGTGCCAGCAGTTTAGTAGGGCTAGTCTTTGCAGATACGCAGTATTTT,CASSLVGLVFADTQYF
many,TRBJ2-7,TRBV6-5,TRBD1,TGTGCCAGCAGTTACTCGGGGAGGACAGGGAATTACGGGGAGCAGTACTTC,CASSYSGRTGNYGEQYF
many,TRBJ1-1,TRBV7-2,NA,TGTGCCAGCATCCCATATACGGGGGGAGACACTGAAGCTTTCTTT,CASIPYTGGDTEAFF
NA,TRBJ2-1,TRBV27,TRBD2,TGTGCCAGCAGTTTATCCCCGCGACTAGCGGGAAGGTACAATGAGCAGTTCTTC,CASSLSPRLAGRYNEQFF
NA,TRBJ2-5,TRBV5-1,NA,TGCGCCAGCACCGAGGACACCCAAGAGACCCAGTACTTC,CASTEDTQETQYF
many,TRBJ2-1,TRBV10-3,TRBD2,TGTGCCATCAGGCCTAGCGGGAACAATGAGCAGTTCTTC,CAIRPSGNNEQFF
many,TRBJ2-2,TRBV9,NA,TGTGCCAGCAGCGTAGAGTCAGGGACCGGGGAGCTGTTTTTT,CASSVESGTGELFF
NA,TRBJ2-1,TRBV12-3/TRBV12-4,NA,TGTGCCAGCAGCCCTTTCCATGAGCAGTTCTTC,CASSPFHEQFF
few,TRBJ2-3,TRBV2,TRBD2,TGTGCCAGCAGCCTAAGACTAGCGGGAGGTGTAGATACGCAGTATTTT,CASSLRLAGGVDTQYF
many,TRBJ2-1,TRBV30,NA,TGTGCCTGGAGTGAGGGCCTAACGGGGGATGAGCAGTTCTTC,CAWSEGLTGDEQFF
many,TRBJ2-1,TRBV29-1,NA,TGCAGCGTTGAAGATCGGTGGAATGAGCAGTTCTTC,CSVEDRWNEQFF
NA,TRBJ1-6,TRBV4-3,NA,TGCGCCAGCAGCCAAGATGTTCCAGGGATGGGTAATTCACCCCTCCACTTT,CASSQDVPGMGNSPLHF
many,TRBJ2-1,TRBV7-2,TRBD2,TGTGCCAGCAGCTCGGGTCAAGCGGGAGGGAGGGAGCAGTTCTTC,CASSSGQAGGREQFF
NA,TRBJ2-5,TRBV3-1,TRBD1,TGTGCCAGCAGCCATCTGGTGACAGGGAAAGAGACCCAGTACTTC,CASSHLVTGKETQYF
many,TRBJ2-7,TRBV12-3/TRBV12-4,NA,TGTGCCAGCAGTCAACTTTCGGTCCACGAGCAGTACTTC,CASSQLSVHEQYF
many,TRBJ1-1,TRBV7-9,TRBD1,TGTGCCAGCAGCTGGCCGGGACAGGGGAACACTGAAGCTTTCTTT,CASSWPGQGNTEAFF
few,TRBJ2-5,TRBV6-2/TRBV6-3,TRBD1,TGTGCAAGCGACGGACAGGGGCTGGGGGAGACCCAGTACTTC,CASDGQGLGETQYF
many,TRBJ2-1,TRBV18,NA,TGTGCCAGCTCACCCGGGGGTAATGAGCAGTTCTTC,CASSPGGNEQFF
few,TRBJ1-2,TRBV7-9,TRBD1,TGTGCCAGCAGCTCGACAGGGGGCGGCTATGGCTACACCTTC,CASSSTGGGYGYTF
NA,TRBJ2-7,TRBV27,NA,TGTGCCAGCAGTTTAGCGACGGGACGCTACGAGCAGTACTTC,CASSLATGRYEQYF
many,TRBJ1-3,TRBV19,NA,TGTGCCAGTATAGGGGCTCCGAATCTGGGTGGAAACACCATATATTTT,CASIGAPNLGGNTIYF
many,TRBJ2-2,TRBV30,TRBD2,TGTGCCTGGACCGGAGCGGGAGGTACCGGGGAGCTGTTTTTT,CAWTGAGGTGELFF
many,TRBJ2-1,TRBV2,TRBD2,TGTGCCAGCAGTACCGGGACTAGCTACTACAATGAGCAGTTCTTC,CASSTGTSYYNEQFF
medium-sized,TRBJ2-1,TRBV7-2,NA,TGTGCCAGCAGCTTACTCAATGAGCAGTTCTTC,CASSLLNEQFF
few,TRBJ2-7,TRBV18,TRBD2,TGTGCCAGCTCACCAGGGGGGGACGGTGACGAGCAGTACTTC,CASSPGGDGDEQYF
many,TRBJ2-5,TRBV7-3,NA,TGTGCCAGCAGCTTAAGTGCCGCGGAAGAGACCCAGTACTTC,CASSLSAAEETQYF
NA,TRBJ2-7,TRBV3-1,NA,TGTGCCAGCAGCCAAGATCGGGAAGGGGCGAAGGTGTTC,CASSQDREGAKVF
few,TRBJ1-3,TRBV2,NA,TGTGCCAGCAGTTGGGACTCTGGAAACACCATATATTTT,CASSWDSGNTIYF
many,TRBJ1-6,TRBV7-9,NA,TGTGCCAGCAGCTCCCAGGGACCTTCACCCCTCCACTTT,CASSSQGPSPLHF
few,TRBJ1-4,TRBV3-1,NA,TGTGCCAGCAGCCAGAGGAACACTAATGAAAAACTGTTTTTT,CASSQRNTNEKLFF
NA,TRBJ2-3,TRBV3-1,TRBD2,TGTGCCAGCAGTGGTAGGCGGGGGGCAGCAGATACGCAGTATTTT,CASSGRRGAADTQYF
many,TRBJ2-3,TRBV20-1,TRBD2,TGCAGTGCTAGAAACCTAGCGGGAGCAGATACGCAGTATTTT,CSARNLAGADTQYF
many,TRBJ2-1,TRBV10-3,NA,TGTGCCATCAGTGAGGCAAGGGAAGGAAATGAGCAGTTCTTC,CAISEAREGNEQFF
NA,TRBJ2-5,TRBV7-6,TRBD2,TGTGCCAGCAGCCTCGGGACTAGCCGAGAGACCCAGTACTTC,CASSLGTSRETQYF
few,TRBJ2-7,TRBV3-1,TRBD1,TGTGCCAGCAGCCATGGGACAGGGACCTACGAGCAGTACTTC,CASSHGTGTYEQYF
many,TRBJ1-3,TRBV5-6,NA,TGTGCCAGCAGCTTGGCTATGGCAGTTGGAACCATATATTTT,CASSLAMAVGTIYF
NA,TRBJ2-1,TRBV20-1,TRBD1,TGCAGTGCTATCGAAGTTGAAGGGGGCGACAATGAGCAGTTCTTC,CSAIEVEGGDNEQFF